The clone carrying this T cell receptor (beta chain) occurred once. The method was immunoSEQ multiplex PCR; TCRdb's version includes in-frame clones alone and lacks a portion of them. The sample carries 95,000 to 100,000 clones, about 85% recorded once. The data derive from a study of blood T cell repertoires in COVID-19. Study details: Some COVID-19 samples were acute and others convalescent; all came from the United States, Italy and Spain. T cells, B-cell-depleted T cells, or PBMCs supplied cDNA or gDNA.

The V gene's germline CDR1 is KGHSH and CDR2 LQKENI. V lost 4 bases and J lost 5; bases outside the gene matches: 12. This CDR3 contains 17 residues. The chain combines TRBV18 with TRBJ1-5; 9 nucleotides agree with TRBD1. The receptor was derived from a woman in her 70s with active or convalescent COVID-19. Sequencing used peripheral blood. The CDR3 DNA reads TGTGCCAGCTCACGTCTCTACATACAGGGGGCCGATCAGCCCCAGCATTTT. Protein sequence: CASSRLYIQGADQPQHF.